The table lists the clone carrying this TCR beta chain with a few counts. Its antigen is undetermined. This entry is derived from a study of T-cell memory formation after mild COVID-19. General study points: Those CD4+ clones that contracted were mainly in CM and EM (CD8+ ones in EMRA). While clones contracting from day 15 to 85 were balanced between CD4 and CD8, later expanders leaned CD4+.

Each CDR3 protein is one row after TCRdb ran MiXCR on the 5' RACE reads. Of 500,000 to 550,000 distinct CDR3 sequences detected, roughly 22% appear once; the ten largest clones hold about an eighth. What was sequenced was PBMCs or a T cell subset sorted from them (not recorded which). The sequence was collected from an adult woman who had mild COVID-19 (a few samples of this study predate the infection). Cell type and time point are not known.

In DNA form, the CDR3 reads TGTGCCAGCAGACAAGGACGGATGAACACTGAAGCTTTCTTT. Its protein is CASRQGRMNTEAFF. This sequence joins TRBV6-5 and TRBJ1-1, with unresolved D. Trimming removed 6 bases from V and 0 bases from J, with 11 bases in between. This CDR3 is 14 amino acids long. CDR1 is MNHEY, CDR2 SVGAGI, per germline.